A selection of T cell receptor beta chains follows, all from one sample in a study of blood T cell repertoires in COVID-19. The data were produced by immunoSEQ multiplex PCR, yet TCRdb's version contains in-frame clones alone and is incomplete. The profile shows fewer than 400,000 clones, around 86% of them singletons. Sequenced material: PBMCs or T cells enriched from blood (not recorded which). The source is a man aged 55 to 70 who had recovered from COVID-19. The CDR3 runs from the conserved cysteine through the conserved F or W. D genes are given only for firm matches. Size is stated for part of the rows, as once, few or many counts, or as a class when the clone is expanded.

j_call	d_call	clone_size	v_call	cdr3_nt	cdr3_aa
TRBJ2-7	-	-	TRBV5-1	TGCGCCAGCAGCTCCAACGCGGTGTGGGGAGCCCGGGATTACGAGCAGTACTTC	CASSSNAVWGARDYEQYF
TRBJ1-1	-	-	TRBV7-9	TGTGCCAGCAGCTCCCGGGTTGTAGGGGGTGACACTGAAGCTTTCTTT	CASSSRVVGGDTEAFF
TRBJ2-1	TRBD1	-	TRBV30	TGTGCCTGGAGTGTACTAGTGACAGGGGAAACACACAATGAGCAGTTCTTC	CAWSVLVTGETHNEQFF
TRBJ1-3	-	-	TRBV27	TGTGCCAGCAGTTTTACGGGGGCTGGAAACACCATATATTTT	CASSFTGAGNTIYF
TRBJ2-3	TRBD2	-	TRBV7-2	TGTGCCAGCAGCGTACTAGCGGGAAGCACAGATACGCAGTATTTT	CASSVLAGSTDTQYF
TRBJ2-3	TRBD1	-	TRBV5-1	TGCGCCAGCAGCTCAGACAGGGGATTGCGAACAGATACGCAGTATTTT	CASSSDRGLRTDTQYF
TRBJ1-1	-	few	TRBV5-5	TGTGCCAGCAGCCGGGAGGGGGAGTGGACTGAAGCTTTCTTT	CASSREGEWTEAFF
TRBJ2-5	-	-	TRBV11-3	TGTGCCAGCAGCGGGTCGCCGGGACACGGCCAAGAGACCCAGTACTTC	CASSGSPGHGQETQYF
TRBJ2-5	-	-	TRBV28	TGTGCCAGCAGTTCCCCCCGACAGATCCAAGAGACCCAGTACTTC	CASSSPRQIQETQYF
TRBJ2-7	TRBD2	-	TRBV18	TGTGCCAGCTCGTCAGGTAGCGGGAGTGTCTACGAGCAGTACTTC	CASSSGSGSVYEQYF
TRBJ2-5	TRBD1	once	TRBV13	TGTGCCAGCAGCTTAGGGACAGGGGACGAGACCCAGTACTTC	CASSLGTGDETQYF
TRBJ1-5	-	-	TRBV10-3	TGTGCCATCAGTGAGTCGAATCGAGGCGATCAGCCCCAGCATTTT	CAISESNRGDQPQHF